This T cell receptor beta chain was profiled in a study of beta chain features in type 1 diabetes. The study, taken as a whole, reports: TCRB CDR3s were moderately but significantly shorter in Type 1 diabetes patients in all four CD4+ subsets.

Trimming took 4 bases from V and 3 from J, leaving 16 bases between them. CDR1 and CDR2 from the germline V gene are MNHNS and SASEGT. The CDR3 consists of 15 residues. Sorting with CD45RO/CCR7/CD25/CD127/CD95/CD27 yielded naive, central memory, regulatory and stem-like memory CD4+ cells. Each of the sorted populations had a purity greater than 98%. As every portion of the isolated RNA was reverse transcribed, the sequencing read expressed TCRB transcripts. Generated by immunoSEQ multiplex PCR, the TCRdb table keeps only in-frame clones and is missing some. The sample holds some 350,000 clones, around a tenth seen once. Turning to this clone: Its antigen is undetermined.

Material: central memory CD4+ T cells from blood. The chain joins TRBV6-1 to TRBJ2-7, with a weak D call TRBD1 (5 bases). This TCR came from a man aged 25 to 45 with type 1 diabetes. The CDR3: CASSGMTLGHYEQYF. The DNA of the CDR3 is TGTGCCAGCAGTGGCATGACCCTGGGGCACTACGAGCAGTACTTC.